This paragraph reports one T cell receptor (beta chain). V dropped 3 bases and J dropped 6; count of bases not matched to a gene: 5. CDR3 size: 13 residues. Germline V gene sequence: CDR1 MNHEY, CDR2 SMNVEV (reference sequence). These data are taken from a study of blood T cell repertoires in COVID-19. Repertoires were generated with immunoSEQ multiplex PCR, while TCRdb's copy carries only in-frame clones and drops some. Here the sample spans 300,000 to 400,000 clones, around 86% being singletons. This chain links TRBV27 with TRBJ2-7; 7 nucleotides agree with TRBD1. The sequence was obtained from a man aged 55 to 70 who had recovered from COVID-19. The sample taken for sequencing was PBMCs or T cells enriched from blood (not recorded which). The CDR3 is CASSFLTGFEQYF. In DNA, the CDR3 is TGTGCCAGCAGTTTCCTGACAGGGTTCGAGCAGTACTTC.